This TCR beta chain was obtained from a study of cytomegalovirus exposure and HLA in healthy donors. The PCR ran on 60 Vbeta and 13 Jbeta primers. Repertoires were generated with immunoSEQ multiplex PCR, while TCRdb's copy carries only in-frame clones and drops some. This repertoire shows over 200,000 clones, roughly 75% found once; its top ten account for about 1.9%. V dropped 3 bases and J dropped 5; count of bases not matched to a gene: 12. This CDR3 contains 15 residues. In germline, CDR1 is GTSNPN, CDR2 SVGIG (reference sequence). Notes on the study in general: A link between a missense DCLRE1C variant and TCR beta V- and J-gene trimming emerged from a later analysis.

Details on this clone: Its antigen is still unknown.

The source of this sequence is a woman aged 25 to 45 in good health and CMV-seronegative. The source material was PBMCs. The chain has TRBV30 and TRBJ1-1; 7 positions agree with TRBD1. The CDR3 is CAWRGPRGVVTEAFF. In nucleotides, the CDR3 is TGTGCCTGGAGGGGGCCCAGGGGGGTGGTTACTGAAGCTTTCTTT. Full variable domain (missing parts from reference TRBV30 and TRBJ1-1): SQTIHQWPATLVQPVGSPLSLECTVEGTSNPNLYWYRQAAGRGLQLLFYSVGIGQISSEVPQNLSASRPQDRQFILSSKKLLLSDSGFYLCAWRGPRGVVTEAFFGQGTRLTVV.